A single sample is the source of the 22 T cell receptor beta chains below, sequenced in a study of shared clonotypes between healthy human individuals. Sequenced by immunoSEQ multiplex PCR; TCRdb stores in-frame clones only, minus some. The sample shows fewer than 2.5 million clones, 93% of them seen only once. Sequences were obtained from naive CD4+ T cells from PBMCs. Documented subset: CD45RA+ positively selected. The receptors stem from a young man in good health. Some clones in this sample may be carry-over from other donors' samples.

The gene calls are TRBV2 and TRBJ1-5, with D possibly TRBD1 on 5 matching bases. CDR3 size: 14 residues. Per germline, CDR1 SNHLY and CDR2 FYNNEI. The ends were cut back, 6 bases at V and 5 bases at J, with 14 bases in the middle. The CDR3 bases are TGTGCCAGCAGGGGGACGGTGAATCATCAGCCCCAGCATTTT. It specifies CASRGTVNHQPQHF.

J is TRBJ2-1 and V is TRBV21-1; the tabulated D call, TRBD2, remains unverified against the DNA. TRBV21-1 is shown as a pseudogene. The CDR3 runs to 15 residues. The CDR3 sequence: CASRDSKPSYNEQFF. The CDR3 bases are TGTGCCAGCCGGGACTCAAAGCCCTCCTACAATGAGCAGTTCTTC.

The chain joins TRBV5-8 to TRBJ2-5; 8 nucleotides match TRBD2. V lost 2 bases and J lost 5; bases outside the gene matches: 8. CDR1 is SGHTS and CDR2 is YDEGEE in the germline V gene. CDR3 length equals 15 residues. The CDR3 is CASSFYGAGEETQYF. The CDR3 DNA is TGTGCCAGCAGCTTTTACGGAGCGGGAGAGGAGACCCAGTACTTC.

CDR3 loop: CASSRGTSGSKHEQFF. CDR3 nucleotides: TGTGCCAGCAGCCGCGGGACTAGCGGGAGTAAACATGAGCAGTTCTTC. The chain joins TRBV7-3 to TRBJ2-1, with TRBD2 matching 14 bases. CDR1 SGHTA and CDR2 FQGTGA come from the germline V gene. The V and J ends lost 5 bases and 8 bases, in that order; junction bases with no gene match: 8. The CDR3 spans 16 residues.

V is TRBV9 and J is TRBJ2-5; 11 positions agree with TRBD2. With V trimmed by 5 bases and J by 2 bases, 8 bases remained unmatched. This CDR3 contains 16 residues. Germline CDR1 reads SGDLS; CDR2 reads YYNGEE. The CDR3 loop is CASSRTSGGPQETQYF. CDR3 DNA sequence: TGTGCCAGCAGTCGCACTAGCGGGGGACCTCAAGAGACCCAGTACTTC.

The chain carries TRBV2 and TRBJ2-1; TRBD2 matches 10 bases. V lost 6 bases, J lost 6 bases, and 5 bases stayed unmatched. The germline gives CDR1 SNHLY, CDR2 FYNNEI. The CDR3 loop spans 14 amino acids. CDR3 bases: TGTGCCAGCAGGGCTAGCGGGAGTATCAATGAGCAGTTCTTC. The encoded protein is CASRASGSINEQFF.

The rearrangement uses TRBV5-6 and TRBJ2-5; TRBD1 aligns across 7 bases. CDR1 is SGHDT, CDR2 YYEEEE, per germline. After removal of 2 bases from V and 11 bases from J, the junction contained 9 bases not matched to a gene. The CDR3 runs to 13 residues. CDR3 residues: CASSFRARGQQYF. The DNA for the CDR3 is TGTGCCAGCAGCTTTAGAGCTAGGGGACAGCAGTACTTC. Looking up the rest from reference TRBV5-6 and TRBJ2-5 gives the full variable domain: DAGVTQSPTHLIKTRGQQVTLRCSPKSGHDTVSWYQQALGQGPQFIFQYYEEEERQRGNFPDRFSGHQFPNYSSELNVNALLLGDSALYLCASSFRARGQQYFGPGTRLLVL.

This sequence joins TRBV11-3 and TRBJ2-2; D is possibly TRBD2 (6 bases). The CDR3 has 17 residues. The germline V and J ends were trimmed by 9 bases and 6 bases, with 26 bases remaining between them. The germline gives CDR1 SGHNT, CDR2 YENEEA. The CDR3 DNA follows: TGTGCCAGAAACTCTCGCGAAGGGGCGGGAACCTCCGGGGAGCTGTTTTTT. Encoded protein: CARNSREGAGTSGELFF.

The chain combines TRBV28 with TRBJ1-1; D possibly corresponds to TRBD1 (5 bases). The germline V gene encodes CDR1 MDHEN and CDR2 SYDVKM. The CDR3 length is 15 residues. Between the trimmed V and J ends, which lost 6 bases and 3 bases, there was a span of 17 bases. CDR3 DNA sequence: TGTGCCAGCAGCCTCAGGGTGGGGGGTCACACTGAAGCTTTCTTT. Encoded protein: CASSLRVGGHTEAFF.

The chain employs TRBV28 and TRBJ1-1; possibly TRBD1 for D (6 bases). With 2 bases removed from V and 5 bases from J, the gap between germline ends came to 18 bases. The CDR3 runs 16 residues. Germline lookup yields CDR1 MDHEN and CDR2 SYDVKM. The CDR3 DNA sequence: TGTGCCAGCAGTTTACCACTAAGGGGGGCAATAACTGAAGCTTTCTTT. It codes for CASSLPLRGAITEAFF.

About this clone itself: Different DNA sequences within this sample yield the same CDR3. The chain recombines TRBV19 with TRBJ1-5, with 7 bases lining up with TRBD1. This CDR3 is 14 amino acids long. V was pared by 4 bases and J by 6 bases, with 6 bases of the junction left unmatched. From germline, CDR1 is LNHDA and CDR2 SQIVND (reference sequence). This chain's CDR3 is CASSTRQGGQPQHF. The CDR3 DNA is TGTGCCAGTAGTACTCGACAGGGCGGTCAGCCCCAGCATTTT.

The chain recombines TRBV28 with TRBJ2-5; TRBD2 matches at 14 bases. The CDR3 sequence is 15 residues long. V dropped 2 bases and J dropped 7; count of bases not matched to a gene: 3. CDR1 MDHEN and CDR2 SYDVKM come from the germline V gene. The CDR3 protein is CASSLRLAGGVTQYF. CDR3 sequence (DNA): TGTGCCAGCAGTTTACGACTAGCGGGAGGGGTGACCCAGTACTTC.

This sequence joins TRBV7-9 and TRBJ1-1; D may be TRBD1 (6 bases). This CDR3 region has 13 residues. V lost 10 bases and J 2 bases, leaving 14 bases between the germline ends. Germline-derived CDR1 and CDR2 are SEHNR and FQNEAQ (reference sequence). DNA for the CDR3: TGTGCCACCCAGGACAGCTATAACACTGAAGCTTTCTTT. It codes for CATQDSYNTEAFF.

This clone was observed once. The chain combines TRBV15 with TRBJ2-5; D possibly corresponds to TRBD2 (7 bases). The length of the CDR3 is 16 residues. Between the trimmed V and J ends, which lost 1 base and 4 bases, there was a span of 16 bases. From germline, CDR1 is LNHNV and CDR2 YYDKDF (reference sequence). CDR3 sequence: CATSRGGGVMLETQYF. The CDR3 bases are TGTGCCACCAGCAGAGGAGGGGGGGTCATGTTAGAGACCCAGTACTTC.

The CDR3 loop is CASTQGASGELFF. The CDR3 region has the DNA TGTGCCAGCACCCAGGGGGCCTCCGGGGAGCTGTTTTTT. The J gene is TRBJ2-2, the V gene TRBV2, with TRBD1 matching over 8 bases. The CDR3 runs 13 residues. V dropped 7 bases and J dropped 6; count of bases not matched to a gene: 4. Germline V gene lookup returns CDR1 SNHLY and CDR2 FYNNEI.

The CDR3 protein is CASRTGGVGETQYF. The CDR3 region has the DNA TGTGCCAGCAGAACAGGAGGGGTAGGAGAGACCCAGTACTTC. J is TRBJ2-5 and V is TRBV28; TRBD2 might be the D (6 bases). In germline, CDR1 is MDHEN, CDR2 SYDVKM. The CDR3 consists of 14 residues. The V gene lost 6 bases and the J gene lost 4 bases, with 15 bases spanning the gap.

The chain combines TRBV7-2 with TRBJ1-2; perhaps TRBD1 as D (6 bases). Looked up from germline, CDR1 is SGHTA and CDR2 is FQGNSA. V lost 5 bases to trimming and J lost 0 bases, with 13 bases between them. The CDR3 has 15 residues. The CDR3 loop is CASSPPDSSNYGYTF. CDR3 coding DNA: TGTGCCAGCAGCCCCCCGGACAGCTCTAACTATGGCTACACCTTC.

This clone appeared a single time. The chain uses TRBV4-1 and TRBJ2-1; D ambiguous. CDR1 and CDR2 (germline): MGHRA, YSYEKL. V lost 2 bases and J lost 2, with 16 bases in between. The CDR3 is 17 amino acids. The CDR3 protein is CASSQTPTNVPYNEQFF. Here the CDR3 DNA reads TGCGCCAGCAGCCAAACTCCTACCAATGTTCCCTACAATGAGCAGTTCTTC.

This clone was recorded once. Other nucleotide sequences from this sample produce the same CDR3. J is TRBJ1-2 and V is TRBV10-1; D is uncertain. Germline V gene sequence: CDR1 WNHNN, CDR2 SYGVQD (reference sequence). The CDR3 spans 12 residues. The V end was cut by 0 bases, the J end by 4 bases, with 3 bases between. The CDR3 bases are TGCGCCAGCAGTGAGTCAGGCTATGGCTACACCTTC. This codes for CASSESGYGYTF.

The genes are TRBV6-6 and TRBJ1-4, with 10 nucleotides matching TRBD1. The CDR3 is 16 amino acids. J lost 7 bases, V lost 3 bases, and 8 bases had no gene match. Germline CDR1 MNHNY, CDR2 SVGAGI (reference sequence). The CDR3 region is CASSYSPGTGAEKLFF. The CDR3 DNA sequence: TGTGCCAGCAGTTATTCTCCCGGGACAGGGGCTGAAAAACTGTTTTTT.

The rearrangement links TRBV20-1 to TRBJ2-7; weak D call: TRBD1 (5 bases). Germline V lookup: CDR1 DFQATT, CDR2 SNEGSKA (reference sequence). V was pared by 3 bases and J by 6 bases, with 9 bases between. This CDR3 is built from 11 residues. The CDR3 sequence: CSARVGAEQYF. CDR3 in DNA: TGCAGTGCTAGGGTTGGGGCCGAGCAGTACTTC.

The J gene is TRBJ1-2, the V gene TRBV19; 7 bases line up with TRBD1. The germline V gene encodes CDR1 LNHDA and CDR2 SQIVND (reference sequence). With 3 bases clipped from V and 6 bases from J, the junction kept 10 bases outside the gene matches. The CDR3 totals 15 residues. CDR3 sequence (DNA): TGTGCCAGTAGTATGGAAGGGGGCGAAGTGAATGGCTACACCTTC. Protein: CASSMEGGEVNGYTF.